Shown below are 12 T cell receptor beta chains from a single sample sequenced in a study of T cell repertoires in ileal Crohn's disease. Time point here: inflamed ileum from the surgical specimen. Using immunoSEQ multiplex PCR, the repertoire was profiled, and TCRdb retains in-frame clones only, with some absent. The data show 15,000 or so clones, 70% to 85% seen once. The specimen sequenced was ileal tissue. Receptors originate from an adult with Crohn's disease.

The V and J genes are TRBV30 and TRBJ2-1, with D possibly matching TRBD1 (5 bases). V was pared by 5 bases and J by 0 bases, with 14 bases between. This CDR3 comprises 15 residues. Germline V gives CDR1 GTSNPN, CDR2 SVGIG (reference sequence). The CDR3 sequence: CAWGQGMSSYNEQFF. The CDR3 coding sequence is TGTGCCTGGGGTCAGGGAATGAGCTCCTACAATGAGCAGTTCTTC.

This sequence joins TRBV30 and TRBJ1-1, with 8 bases that match TRBD1. CDR1 and CDR2 (germline): GTSNPN, SVGIG (reference sequence). V trimming: 0 bases; J trimming: 1 base; junction bases outside the gene matches: 7. The length of the CDR3 is 16 residues. CDR3: CAWSVARGRENTEAFF. The CDR3 coding sequence is TGTGCCTGGAGTGTGGCCAGGGGGCGCGAGAACACTGAAGCTTTCTTT. The full variable domain, completed using reference TRBV30 and TRBJ1-1, is SQTIHQWPATLVQPVGSPLSLECTVEGTSNPNLYWYRQAAGRGLQLLFYSVGIGQISSEVPQNLSASRPQDRQFILSSKKLLLSDSGFYLCAWSVARGRENTEAFFGQGTRLTVV.

V and J are TRBV5-4 and TRBJ2-5; D may correspond to TRBD1 or TRBD2 (5 bases each). The DNA end is more similar to TRBJ2-7, so the J call may be wrong. This CDR3 has 15 residues. Per the germline V gene, CDR1 is SGHNT and CDR2 is YYREEE (reference sequence). The CDR3 region has the DNA TGTGCCAGCAGCTCAACCGGGACGGATGACTACGAGCAGTACTTC. Encoded protein: CASSSTGTDDYEQYF.

This chain links TRBV11-3 with TRBJ2-1; D is perhaps TRBD2 (5 bases). V shed 5 bases and J shed 0 bases, with 14 bases lying between them. The length of the CDR3 is 16 residues. Germline values: CDR1 SGHNT, CDR2 YENEEA. CDR3: CASSTEGGSSYNEQFF. The CDR3 DNA reads as TGTGCCAGCAGCACCGAAGGCGGGTCCTCCTACAATGAGCAGTTCTTC.

The CDR3 protein is CASSPRRLNTEAFF. CDR3 DNA sequence: TGTGCCAGTAGTCCACGGAGACTGAACACTGAAGCTTTCTTT. The chain joins TRBV19 to TRBJ1-1; D ambiguous. Trimming left V 5 bases short and J 0 bases short, with 10 bases between. This CDR3 is 14 amino acids long. Germline CDR1 LNHDA, CDR2 SQIVND (reference sequence).

With regard to this clone: Being one base from a much bigger clone, this may be a read error. Other nucleotide sequences from this sample produce the same CDR3. The chain has TRBV6-4 and TRBJ1-1, with 8 nucleotides matching TRBD1. The CDR3 runs 14 residues. V trimming: 4 bases; J trimming: 5 bases; junction bases outside the gene matches: 6. Germline loops: CDR1 MRHNA, CDR2 SNTAGT. The CDR3 nucleotides read TGTGCCAGCAGTGCCGGACAGGGAAGAACTGAAGCTTTCTTT. The encoded protein is CASSAGQGRTEAFF.

The chain joins TRBV6-5 to TRBJ1-1; D might be TRBD1 (6 bases). Per the germline V gene, CDR1 is MNHEY and CDR2 is SVGAGI. V shed 10 bases and J shed 1 base, with 19 bases lying between them. There are 15 residues in the CDR3. CDR3 residues: CATHQGIEGNTEAFF. CDR3 bases: TGTGCCACCCATCAGGGGATTGAGGGGAACACTGAAGCTTTCTTT.

The chain carries TRBV30 and TRBJ1-2; D call uncertain. This CDR3 is built from 15 residues. The germline CDR1 and CDR2 sequences are GTSNPN and SVGIG (reference sequence). The germline V and J ends were trimmed by 0 bases and 6 bases, with 17 bases remaining between them. The CDR3, as DNA: TGTGCCTGGAGTGTATCGAGTTCGGGGTTTGATGGCTACACCTTC. It yields the protein CAWSVSSSGFDGYTF.

The rearrangement joins TRBV6-5 to TRBJ1-1; TRBD1 matches 8 bases. CDR1 and CDR2 (germline): MNHEY, SVGAGI. J was trimmed by 3 bases and V by 5 bases; bases with no gene match: 5. The CDR3 sequence is 14 residues long. The CDR3 nucleotides read TGTGCCAGCAGTCCGGGACAGGACTACACTGAAGCTTTCTTT. The encoded protein is CASSPGQDYTEAFF.

The chain joins TRBV11-2 to TRBJ2-1, with 11 nucleotides matching TRBD2. CDR1 and CDR2 (germline): SGHAT, FQNNGV. After removal of 4 bases from V and 7 bases from J, the junction contained 15 bases not matched to a gene. The CDR3 runs to 18 residues. DNA of the CDR3: TGTGCCAGCAGCTCTCGCTTGGGGCTAGCGGGGGGATATAATGAGCAGTTCTTC. Encoded protein: CASSSRLGLAGGYNEQFF.

This CDR3 is CAISEYNEQFF. CDR3 DNA: TGTGCCATCAGTGAATACAATGAGCAGTTCTTC. The genes are TRBV10-3 and TRBJ2-1; D gene uncertain. Germline loops: CDR1 ENHRY, CDR2 SYGVKD. Between the trimmed V and J ends, which lost 3 bases and 4 bases, there was a span of 1 base. This CDR3 region has 11 residues.

The V call is TRBV11-2, the J call TRBJ1-2; tentative D call: TRBD1 (6 bases). V was trimmed by 6 bases and J by 9 bases, leaving 29 bases between them. Germline assignment: CDR1 SGHAT and CDR2 FQNNGV. The CDR3 length is 17 residues. CDR3 coding DNA: TGTGCCAGCAGACCTGCGGGGGGCAGGGCGGGAGCTTTAAGCTACACCTTC. It encodes CASRPAGGRAGALSYTF.